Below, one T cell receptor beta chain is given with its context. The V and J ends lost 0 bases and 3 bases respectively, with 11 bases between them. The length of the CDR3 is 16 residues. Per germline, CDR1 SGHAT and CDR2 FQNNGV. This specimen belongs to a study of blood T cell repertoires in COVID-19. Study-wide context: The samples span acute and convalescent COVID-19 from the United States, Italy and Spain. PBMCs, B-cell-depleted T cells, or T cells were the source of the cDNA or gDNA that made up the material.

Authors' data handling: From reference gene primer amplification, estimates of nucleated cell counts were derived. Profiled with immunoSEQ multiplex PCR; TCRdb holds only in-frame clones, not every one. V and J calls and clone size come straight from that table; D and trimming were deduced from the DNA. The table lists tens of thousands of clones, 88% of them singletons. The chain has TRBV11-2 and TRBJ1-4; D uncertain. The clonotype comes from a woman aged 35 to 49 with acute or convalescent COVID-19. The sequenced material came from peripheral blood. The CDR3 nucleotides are TGTGCCAGCAGCTTAGAGTTCACGGTCGCTAATGAAAAACTGTTTTTT. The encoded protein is CASSLEFTVANEKLFF.